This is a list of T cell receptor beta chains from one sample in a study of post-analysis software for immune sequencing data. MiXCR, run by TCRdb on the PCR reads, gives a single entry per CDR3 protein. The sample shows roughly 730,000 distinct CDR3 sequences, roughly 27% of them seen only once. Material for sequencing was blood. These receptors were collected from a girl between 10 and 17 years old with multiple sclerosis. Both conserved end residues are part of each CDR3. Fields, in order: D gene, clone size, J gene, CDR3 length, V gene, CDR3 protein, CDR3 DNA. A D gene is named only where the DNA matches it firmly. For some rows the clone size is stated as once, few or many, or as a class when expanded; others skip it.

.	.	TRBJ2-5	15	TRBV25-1	CASSEYIGVGETQYF	TGTGCCAGCAGTGAATATATCGGAGTAGGAGAGACCCAGTACTTC
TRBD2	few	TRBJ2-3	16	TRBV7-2	CASSLGDLAGPDTQYF	TGTGCCAGCAGCTTAGGAGACCTAGCGGGACCAGATACGCAGTATTTT
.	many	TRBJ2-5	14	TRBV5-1	CASSPWGSQETQYF	TGCGCCAGCAGCCCTTGGGGCAGCCAAGAGACCCAGTACTTC
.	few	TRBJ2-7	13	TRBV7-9	CASSLVGGFEQYF	TGTGCCAGCAGCTTAGTCGGGGGTTTCGAGCAGTACTTC
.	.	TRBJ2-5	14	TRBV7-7	CASSSSPVGETQYF	TGTGCCAGCAGCTCCTCTCCGGTAGGGGAGACCCAGTACTTC
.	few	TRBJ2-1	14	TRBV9	CASSVGRRGNEQFF	TGTGCCAGCAGCGTAGGACGACGGGGCAATGAGCAGTTCTTC
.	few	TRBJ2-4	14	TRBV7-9	CASSLGLRFNIQYF	TGTGCCAGCAGCTTAGGTCTTAGGTTTAACATTCAGTACTTC
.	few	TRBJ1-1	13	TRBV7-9	CASSLDGSVEAFF	TGTGCCAGCAGCTTAGACGGCAGTGTTGAAGCTTTCTTT
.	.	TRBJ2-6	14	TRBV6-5	CASSLNHGANVLTF	TGTGCCAGCAGTCTTAACCATGGGGCCAACGTCCTGACTTTC
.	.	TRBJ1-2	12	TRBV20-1	CTKAAPNYGYTF	TGCACCAAGGCGGCGCCAAACTATGGCTACACCTTC
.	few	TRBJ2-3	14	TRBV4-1	CASSQARITDTQYF	TGCGCCAGCAGCCAAGCCCGGATTACAGATACGCAGTATTTT
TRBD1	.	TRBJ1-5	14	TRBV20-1	CSAPQGGSNQPQHF	TGCAGTGCCCCACAGGGGGGTAGCAATCAGCCCCAGCATTTT
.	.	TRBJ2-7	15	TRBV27	CASSRGTTSTYEQYF	TGTGCCAGCAGCCGCGGGACAACCTCCACCTACGAGCAGTACTTC
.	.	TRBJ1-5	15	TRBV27	CASSLLRGGNQPQHF	TGTGCCAGCAGTTTATTGCGGGGTGGCAATCAGCCCCAGCATTTT
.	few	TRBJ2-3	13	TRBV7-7	CASSLDHSETQYF	TGTGCCAGCAGCTTAGATCATTCGGAGACGCAGTATTTT
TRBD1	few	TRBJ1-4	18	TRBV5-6	CASRHITGVRATNEKLFF	TGTGCCAGCAGGCACATAACAGGGGTTCGAGCAACTAATGAAAAACTGTTTTTT
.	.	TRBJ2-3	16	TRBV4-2	CASSLARLGPTDTQYF	TGTGCCAGCAGCCTAGCACGCTTGGGCCCCACAGATACGCAGTATTTT
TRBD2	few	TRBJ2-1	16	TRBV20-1	CSASLPLAGVNNEQFF	TGCAGTGCTAGCCTCCCTCTAGCGGGGGTTAACAATGAGCAGTTCTTC
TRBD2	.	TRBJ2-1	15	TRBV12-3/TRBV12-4	CASSIAIAGGLEQFF	TGTGCCAGCAGCATCGCGATAGCGGGGGGGCTTGAGCAGTTCTTC
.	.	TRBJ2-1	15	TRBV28	CASSLGDRSYNEQFF	TGTGCCAGCAGTTTAGGCGACCGCTCCTACAATGAGCAGTTCTTC
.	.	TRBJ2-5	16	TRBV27	CASSFPDSSGRETQYF	TGTGCCAGCAGTTTCCCTGACTCCAGCGGGCGGGAGACCCAGTACTTC
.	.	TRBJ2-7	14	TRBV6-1	CASRRAQSSYEQYF	TGTGCCAGCAGGCGGGCCCAGAGCTCCTACGAGCAGTACTTC
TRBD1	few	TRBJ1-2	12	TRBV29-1	CSARTGGRGYTF	TGCAGCGCCCGAACAGGGGGCCGTGGCTACACCTTC
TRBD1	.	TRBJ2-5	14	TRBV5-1	CASSAQGALETQYF	TGCGCCAGCTCGGCCCAGGGGGCGCTGGAGACCCAGTACTTC
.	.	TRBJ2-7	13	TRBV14	CASSQVYSSEQYF	TGTGCCAGCAGCCAAGTATATAGCTCCGAGCAGTACTTC
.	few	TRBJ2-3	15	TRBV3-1	CASSQDPGGGDTQYF	TGTGCCAGCAGCCAAGATCCGGGTGGGGGAGATACGCAGTATTTT
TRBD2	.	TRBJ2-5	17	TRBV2	CASTDQGLAGQQETQYF	TGTGCCAGCACCGACCAGGGACTAGCGGGGCAACAAGAGACCCAGTACTTC
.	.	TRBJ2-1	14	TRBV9	CASSASRGGNEQFF	TGTGCCAGCAGCGCCAGCAGGGGAGGCAATGAGCAGTTCTTC
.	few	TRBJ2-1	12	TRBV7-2	CASSLAGSRPFF	TGTGCCAGCAGCTTAGCGGGAAGCCGCCCGTTCTTC
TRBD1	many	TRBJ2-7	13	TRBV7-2	CASSTGQGTEQYF	TGTGCCAGCAGCACAGGACAGGGGACCGAGCAGTACTTC
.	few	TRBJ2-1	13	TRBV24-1	CATSDGPLNEQFF	TGTGCCACCAGTGACGGCCCCTTAAATGAGCAGTTCTTC
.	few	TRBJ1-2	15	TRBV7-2	CASSLPGRFDYGYTF	TGTGCCAGCAGCTTACCGGGGCGGTTCGACTATGGCTACACCTTC
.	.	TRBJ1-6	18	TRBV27	CASSPDWWGARGNSPLHF	TGTGCCAGCAGCCCCGATTGGTGGGGGGCGAGGGGAAATTCACCCCTCCACTTT
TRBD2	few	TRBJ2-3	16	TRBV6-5	CASTSGRSGGADTQYF	TGTGCCAGCACCTCAGGGAGGAGCGGGGGGGCAGATACGCAGTATTTT
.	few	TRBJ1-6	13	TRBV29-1	CTMGRLGFSPLHF	TGCACCATGGGGCGGCTGGGGTTCTCACCCCTCCACTTT
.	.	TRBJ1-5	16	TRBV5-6	CASSFLGRDSNQPQHF	TGTGCCAGCAGCTTCCTCGGACGGGATAGCAATCAGCCCCAGCATTTT
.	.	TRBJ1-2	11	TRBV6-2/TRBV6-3	CASTQGNGYTF	TGTGCCAGCACGCAGGGAAATGGCTACACCTTC
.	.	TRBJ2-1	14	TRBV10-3	CATGRGAGRNEQFF	TGTGCCACCGGACGGGGGGCGGGTAGGAATGAGCAGTTCTTC
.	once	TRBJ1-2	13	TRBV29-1	CSVVLQGGTDYTF	TGCAGCGTTGTCCTCCAGGGCGGGACGGACTACACCTTC
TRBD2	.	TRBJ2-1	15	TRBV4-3	CASSQETSGRIEKFF	TGCGCCAGCAGCCAAGAGACTAGCGGGAGAATCGAGAAGTTCTTC
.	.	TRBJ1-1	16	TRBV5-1	CASSLMFGTANTEAFF	TGCGCCAGCAGCTTGATGTTTGGGACTGCGAACACTGAAGCTTTCTTT
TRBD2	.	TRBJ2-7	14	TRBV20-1	CSAGRAGANYEQYF	TGCAGTGCTGGGAGGGCGGGAGCAAACTACGAGCAGTACTTC
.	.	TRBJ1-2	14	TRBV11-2	CASSLNGWGTGYTF	TGTGCCAGCAGCTTAAATGGGTGGGGGACCGGCTACACCTTC
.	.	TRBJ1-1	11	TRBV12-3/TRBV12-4	CASSSRDEAFF	TGTGCCAGCAGTTCCAGGGATGAAGCTTTCTTT
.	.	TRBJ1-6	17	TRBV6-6	CASKVGEHSSYNSPLHF	TGTGCCAGCAAGGTGGGGGAGCATAGCTCCTATAATTCACCCCTCCACTTT
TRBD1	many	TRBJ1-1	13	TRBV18	CASSPGQGAEAFF	TGTGCCAGCAGCCCCGGACAGGGGGCGGAGGCTTTCTTT
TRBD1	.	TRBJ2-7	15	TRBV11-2	CASSLDQGARNEQYF	TGTGCCAGCAGCTTAGACCAGGGGGCCCGGAACGAGCAGTACTTC
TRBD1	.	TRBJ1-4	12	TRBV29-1	CSVGQGQEKLFF	TGCAGCGTTGGACAGGGACAAGAAAAACTGTTTTTT
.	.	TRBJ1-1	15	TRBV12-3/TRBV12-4	CASSLSTGFDTEAFF	TGTGCCAGCAGTTTAAGTACAGGGTTTGACACTGAAGCTTTCTTT
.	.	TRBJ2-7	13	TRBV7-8	CASSLGKSYEQYF	TGTGCCAGCAGCTTAGGAAAGTCCTACGAGCAGTACTTC
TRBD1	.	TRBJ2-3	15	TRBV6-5	CASSYEGAGIDTQYF	TGTGCCAGCAGTTACGAGGGGGCGGGCATAGATACGCAGTATTTT
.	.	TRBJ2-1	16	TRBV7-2	CASRLIRSYLYNEQFF	TGTGCCAGCAGACTGATTAGGTCCTACCTCTACAATGAGCAGTTCTTC
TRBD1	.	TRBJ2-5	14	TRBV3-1	CASRPAGGGETQYF	TGTGCCAGCAGGCCTGCAGGGGGCGGAGAGACCCAGTACTTC
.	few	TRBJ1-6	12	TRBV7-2	CASSLTSSPLHF	TGTGCCAGCAGCCTCACCTCATCACCCCTCCACTTT
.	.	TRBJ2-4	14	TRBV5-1	CASSLAGPWDIQYF	TGCGCCAGCAGCTTGGCAGGCCCCTGGGACATTCAGTACTTC
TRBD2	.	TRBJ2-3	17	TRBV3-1	CASSQGGRGVYTDTQYF	TGTGCCAGCAGCCAAGGGGGGCGGGGGGTATACACAGATACGCAGTATTTT
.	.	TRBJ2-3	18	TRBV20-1	CSARDLGGGHKSTDTQYF	TGCAGTGCTAGAGATTTGGGCGGGGGCCATAAGAGCACAGATACGCAGTATTTT